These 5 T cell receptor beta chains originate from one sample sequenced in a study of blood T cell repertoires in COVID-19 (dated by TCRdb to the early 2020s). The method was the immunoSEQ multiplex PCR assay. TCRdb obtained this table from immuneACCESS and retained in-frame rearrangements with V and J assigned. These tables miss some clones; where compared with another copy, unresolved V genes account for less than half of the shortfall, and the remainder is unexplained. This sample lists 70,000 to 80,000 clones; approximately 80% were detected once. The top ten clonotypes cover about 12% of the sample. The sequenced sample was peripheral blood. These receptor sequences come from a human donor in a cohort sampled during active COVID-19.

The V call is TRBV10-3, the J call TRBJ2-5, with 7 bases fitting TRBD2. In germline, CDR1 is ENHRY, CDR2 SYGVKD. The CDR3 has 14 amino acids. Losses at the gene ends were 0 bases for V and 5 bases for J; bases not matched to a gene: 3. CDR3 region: CAISESGGIETQYF. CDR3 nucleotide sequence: TGTGCCATCAGTGAGTCGGGGGGGATTGAGACCCAGTACTTC.

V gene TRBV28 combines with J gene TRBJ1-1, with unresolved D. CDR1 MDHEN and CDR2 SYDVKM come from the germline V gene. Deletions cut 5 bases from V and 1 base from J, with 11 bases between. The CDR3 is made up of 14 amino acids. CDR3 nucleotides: TGTGCCAGCAGTCCCCCGGTTAAGAACACTGAAGCTTTCTTT. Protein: CASSPPVKNTEAFF.

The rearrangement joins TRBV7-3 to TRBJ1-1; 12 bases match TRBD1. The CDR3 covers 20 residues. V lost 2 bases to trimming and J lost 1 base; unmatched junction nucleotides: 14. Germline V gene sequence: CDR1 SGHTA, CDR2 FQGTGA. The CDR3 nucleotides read TGTGCCAGCAGCTTAGCACTGGCCGGGACAGGGGGCGCGAGGAACACTGAAGCTTTCTTT. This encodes CASSLALAGTGGARNTEAFF.

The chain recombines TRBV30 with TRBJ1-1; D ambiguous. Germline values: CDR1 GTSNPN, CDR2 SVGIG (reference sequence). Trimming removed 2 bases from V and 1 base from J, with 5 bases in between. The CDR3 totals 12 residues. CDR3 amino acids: CAWSRANTEAFF. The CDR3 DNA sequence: TGTGCCTGGAGTAGAGCGAACACTGAAGCTTTCTTT.

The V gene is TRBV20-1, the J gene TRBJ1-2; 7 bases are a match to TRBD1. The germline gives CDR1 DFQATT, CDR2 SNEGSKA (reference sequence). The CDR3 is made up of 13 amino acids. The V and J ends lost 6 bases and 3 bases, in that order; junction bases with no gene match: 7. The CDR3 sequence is CSASTTGYYGYTF. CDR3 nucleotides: TGCAGTGCAAGTACGACAGGGTACTATGGCTACACCTTC.